A selection of T cell receptor beta chains follows, all from one sample in a study of blood T cell repertoires in COVID-19. Clones were sequenced by immunoSEQ multiplex PCR, and TCRdb holds only the in-frame ones, with some missing. The sample contains about 260,000 clones, around 84% of which appear only once. Sequencing input: peripheral blood. These receptors were taken from a man between 60 and 75 years old with acute or convalescent COVID-19. CDR3s include the opening cysteine and the closing phenylalanine or tryptophan. Fields, in order: J gene, D gene, V gene, CDR3 protein. D genes are given only for firm matches.

TRBJ2-5 TRBD1 TRBV25-1 CASSVGQLAETQYF
TRBJ2-5 . TRBV28 CASVQGNGETQYF
TRBJ1-4 TRBD1 TRBV7-9 CASSLVGGTGTRKLFF
TRBJ2-7 TRBD2 TRBV11-2 CASSPRTSLSSHEQYF
TRBJ2-1 TRBD2 TRBV19 CASSIIGGTSGSRATYNEQFF
TRBJ1-1 TRBD1 TRBV11-2 CASRRTGFDEAFF
TRBJ2-1 . TRBV5-1 CASSWGPGSSYNEQFF
TRBJ2-4 . TRBV12-3/TRBV12-4 CASSFRQENIQYF
TRBJ1-5 . TRBV19 CASSVLRGGSNQPQHF
TRBJ2-7 . TRBV7-9 CASSLGAGGGLEQYF
TRBJ2-7 . TRBV3-1/TRBV3-2 CASSPRQVLGTSYEQYF
TRBJ1-2 . TRBV3-1/TRBV3-2 CASSQNTGTVYGYTF
TRBJ1-4 . TRBV30 CAWSGGTWLTNEKLFF
TRBJ2-7 TRBD2 TRBV7-2 CASSSGLAGGLQYF
TRBJ2-5 TRBD2 TRBV9 CASSAWGLAGVEETQYF
TRBJ1-2 . TRBV28 CASSWGVYGYTF
TRBJ1-1 . TRBV6-5 CASSYSYSPNTEAFF
TRBJ1-3 TRBD1 TRBV6-2/TRBV6-3 CASSQTGSFTGNTIYF
TRBJ2-5 . TRBV2 CASRPDRYQETQYF
TRBJ2-5 TRBD2 TRBV10-3 CAISESASGGWGTQYF
TRBJ2-3 . TRBV15 CATSIRRDTQYF
TRBJ1-5 . TRBV6-2/TRBV6-3 CASSYEGRAINQPQHF
TRBJ1-4 TRBD1 TRBV2 CASGLGQSNEKLFF
TRBJ1-1 . TRBV12-3/TRBV12-4 CASGLGVEAFF
TRBJ2-1 . TRBV11-3 CASSFRGRALYNEQFF
TRBJ2-1 TRBD2 TRBV27 CASSSGLAGVNEQFF
TRBJ1-4 . TRBV29-1 CSVRDATNEKLFF
TRBJ1-1 . TRBV6-5 CASSYAGLGENTEAFF
TRBJ2-4 . TRBV28 CASRAPQVAKNIQYF
TRBJ2-3 TRBD2 TRBV5-1 CASLSGGAGDTQYF
TRBJ1-1 . TRBV18 CASSPKQGRNTEAFF
TRBJ2-7 . TRBV10-3 CAISGGSDYEQYF
TRBJ1-1 TRBD1 TRBV28 CASSTGQGFTEAFF
TRBJ2-1 TRBD2 TRBV28 CASSSGTSGSYEQFF
TRBJ1-5 TRBD1 TRBV7-9 CASSLTTGQSNQPQHF
TRBJ1-2 TRBD1 TRBV30 CAWTLGSGTGASYTF